The clone carrying this TCR beta chain was picked up one time. One junction end disagrees with the germline gene, perhaps due to a read error. The CDR3 runs to 16 residues. Germline CDR1 is SGHNT and CDR2 is YYREEE (reference sequence). This record comes from a study of T cells of healthy individuals. TCRdb ran MiXCR on the 5' RACE reads and lists one entry per CDR3 protein. The sample gives around 63,000 distinct CDR3 sequences, 15% to 20% of which show up once; around 4.7% is in the top ten. The chain recombines TRBV5-4 with TRBJ2-7, with TRBD2 matching over 7 bases. This clonotype was sampled from a human donor in good health. The CDR3 reads CAGSLSAGTTTYEQYF. The CDR3 region has the DNA TGTGCCGGCAGCTTGAGTGCGGGGACTACCACCTACGAGCAGTACTTC.